The clone carrying this T cell receptor (beta chain) was counted a single time. Its antigen is undetermined. The data belong to a study of pediatric ulcerative colitis. Study-wide results and caveats: Repertoires came from total lymphocyte DNA, not specific subsets. A couple of rectal clonotypes were found only in ulcerative colitis patients, all of them.

Clones were sequenced by immunoSEQ multiplex PCR, and TCRdb holds only the in-frame ones, with some missing. The sample consists of tens of thousands of clones, around 87% of them appearing once. The length of the CDR3 is 13 residues. V lost 7 bases, J lost 0 bases, and 8 bases lay in between. Germline-derived CDR1 and CDR2 are ENHRY and SYGVKD. Sequencing was performed on blood. The TCR sequence derives from a boy aged 5-17 years who was a control in a study of pediatric ulcerative colitis. The chain combines TRBV10-3 with TRBJ2-3, with D tentatively TRBD2 (6 bases). In DNA, the CDR3 is TGTGCCATCAACGGGGGAAGCACAGATACGCAGTATTTT. Translation gives CAINGGSTDTQYF.